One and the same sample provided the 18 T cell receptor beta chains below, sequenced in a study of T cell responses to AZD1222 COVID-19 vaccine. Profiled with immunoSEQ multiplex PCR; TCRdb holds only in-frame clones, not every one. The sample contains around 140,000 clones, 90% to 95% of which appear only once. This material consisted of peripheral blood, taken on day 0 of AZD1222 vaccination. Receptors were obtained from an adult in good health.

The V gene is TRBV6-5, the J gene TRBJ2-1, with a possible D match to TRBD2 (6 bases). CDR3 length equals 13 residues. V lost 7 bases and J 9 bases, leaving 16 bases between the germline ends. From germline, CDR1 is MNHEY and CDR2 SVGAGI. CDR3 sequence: CASNLIQAGEQFF. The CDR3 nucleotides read TGTGCCAGCAACCTGATCCAAGCGGGTGAGCAGTTCTTC.

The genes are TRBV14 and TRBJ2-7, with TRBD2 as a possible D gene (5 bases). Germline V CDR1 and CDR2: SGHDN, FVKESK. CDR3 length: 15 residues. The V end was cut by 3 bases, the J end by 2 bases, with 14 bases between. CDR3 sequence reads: CASSHNGRAPYEQYF. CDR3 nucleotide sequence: TGTGCCAGCAGCCACAACGGGCGGGCCCCCTACGAGCAGTACTTC. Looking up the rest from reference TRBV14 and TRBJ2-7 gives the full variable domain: EAGVTQFPSHSVIEKGQTVTLRCDPISGHDNLYWYRRVMGKEIKFLLHFVKESKQDESGMPNNRFLAERTGGTYSTLKVQPAELEDSGVYFCASSHNGRAPYEQYFGPGTRLTVT.

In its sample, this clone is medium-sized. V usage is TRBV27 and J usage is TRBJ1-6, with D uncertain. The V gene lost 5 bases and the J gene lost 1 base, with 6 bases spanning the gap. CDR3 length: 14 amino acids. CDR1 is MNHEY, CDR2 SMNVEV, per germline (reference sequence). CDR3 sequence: CASSGLSYNSPLHF. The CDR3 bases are TGTGCCAGCAGTGGGTTGTCCTATAATTCACCCCTCCACTTT.

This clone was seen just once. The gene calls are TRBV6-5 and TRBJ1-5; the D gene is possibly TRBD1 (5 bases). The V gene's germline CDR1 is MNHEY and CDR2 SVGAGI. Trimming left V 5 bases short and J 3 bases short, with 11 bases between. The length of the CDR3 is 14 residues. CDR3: CASSMHRTNQPQHF. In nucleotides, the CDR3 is TGTGCCAGCAGTATGCACAGGACCAATCAGCCCCAGCATTTT.

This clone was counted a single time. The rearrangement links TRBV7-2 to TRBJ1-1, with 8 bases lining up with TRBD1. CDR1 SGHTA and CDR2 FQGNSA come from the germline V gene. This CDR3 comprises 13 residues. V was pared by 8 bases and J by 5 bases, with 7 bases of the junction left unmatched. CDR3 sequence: CASGTTGETEAFF. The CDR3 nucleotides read TGTGCCAGCGGGACGACAGGGGAGACTGAAGCTTTCTTT.

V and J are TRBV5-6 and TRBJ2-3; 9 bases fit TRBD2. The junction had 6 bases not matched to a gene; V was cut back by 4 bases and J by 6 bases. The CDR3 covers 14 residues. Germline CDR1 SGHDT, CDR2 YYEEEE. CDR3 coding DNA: TGTGCCAGCAGCGCGGGACTAGCTTTTGATACGCAGTATTTT. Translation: CASSAGLAFDTQYF. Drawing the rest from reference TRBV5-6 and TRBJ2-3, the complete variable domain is DAGVTQSPTHLIKTRGQQVTLRCSPKSGHDTVSWYQQALGQGPQFIFQYYEEEERQRGNFPDRFSGHQFPNYSSELNVNALLLGDSALYLCASSAGLAFDTQYFGPGTRLTVL.

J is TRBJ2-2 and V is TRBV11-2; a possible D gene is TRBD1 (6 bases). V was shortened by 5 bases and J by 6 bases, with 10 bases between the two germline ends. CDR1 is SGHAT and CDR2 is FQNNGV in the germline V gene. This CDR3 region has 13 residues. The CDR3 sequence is CASSPQGPGELFF. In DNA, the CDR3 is TGTGCCAGCAGCCCACAGGGTCCCGGGGAGCTGTTTTTT.

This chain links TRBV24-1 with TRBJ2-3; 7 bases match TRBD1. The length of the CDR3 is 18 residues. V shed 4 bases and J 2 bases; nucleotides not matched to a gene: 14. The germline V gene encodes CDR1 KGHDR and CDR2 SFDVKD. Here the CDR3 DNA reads TGTGCCACCAGTGACCCCGGACAGGACCCCTATTTCACAGATACGCAGTATTTT. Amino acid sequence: CATSDPGQDPYFTDTQYF.

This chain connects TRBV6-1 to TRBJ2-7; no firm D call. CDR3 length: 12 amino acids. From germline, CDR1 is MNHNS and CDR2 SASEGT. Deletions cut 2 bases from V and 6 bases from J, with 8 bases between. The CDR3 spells CASSEISGEQYF. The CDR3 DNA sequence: TGTGCCAGCAGTGAAATATCCGGCGAGCAGTACTTC.

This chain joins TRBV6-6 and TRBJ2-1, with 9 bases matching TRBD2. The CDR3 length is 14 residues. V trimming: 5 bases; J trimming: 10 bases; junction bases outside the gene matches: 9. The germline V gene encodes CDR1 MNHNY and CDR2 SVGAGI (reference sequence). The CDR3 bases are TGTGCCAGCAGTCGAGCGGGAGGTCTGGGGGAGCAGTTCTTC. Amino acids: CASSRAGGLGEQFF.

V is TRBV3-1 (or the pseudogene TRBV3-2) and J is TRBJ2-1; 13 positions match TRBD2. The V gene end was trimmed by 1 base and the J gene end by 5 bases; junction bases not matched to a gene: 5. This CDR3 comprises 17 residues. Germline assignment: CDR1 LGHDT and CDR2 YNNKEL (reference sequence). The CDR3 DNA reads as TGTGCCAGCAGCCAAGGCAAACTAGCGGGAGGGGACAATGAGCAGTTCTTC. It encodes CASSQGKLAGGDNEQFF.

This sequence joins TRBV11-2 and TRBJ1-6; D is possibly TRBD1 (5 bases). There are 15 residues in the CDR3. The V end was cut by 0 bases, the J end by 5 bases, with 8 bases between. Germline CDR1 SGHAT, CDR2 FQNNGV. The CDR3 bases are TGTGCCAGCAGCTTAGATCCAGGGCATAATTCACCCCTCCACTTT. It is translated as CASSLDPGHNSPLHF.

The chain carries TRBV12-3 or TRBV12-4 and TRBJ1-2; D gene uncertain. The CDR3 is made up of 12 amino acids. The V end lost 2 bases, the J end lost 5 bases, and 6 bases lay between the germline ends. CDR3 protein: CASSLNRYGYTF. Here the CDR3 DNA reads TGTGCCAGCAGTTTAAACAGATATGGCTACACCTTC.

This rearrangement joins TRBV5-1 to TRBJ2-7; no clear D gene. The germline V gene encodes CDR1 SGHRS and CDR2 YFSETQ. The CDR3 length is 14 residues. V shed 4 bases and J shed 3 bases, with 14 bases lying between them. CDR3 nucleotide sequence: TGCGCCAGCAGCCCGCCCCTCGAGAACTACGAGCAGTACTTC. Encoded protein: CASSPPLENYEQYF.

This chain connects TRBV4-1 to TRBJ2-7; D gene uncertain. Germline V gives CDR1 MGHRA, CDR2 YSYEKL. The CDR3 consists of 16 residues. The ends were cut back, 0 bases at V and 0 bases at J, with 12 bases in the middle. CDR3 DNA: TGCGCCAGCAGCCAAGATATAGCAGAGAGCTCCTACGAGCAGTACTTC. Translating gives CASSQDIAESSYEQYF.

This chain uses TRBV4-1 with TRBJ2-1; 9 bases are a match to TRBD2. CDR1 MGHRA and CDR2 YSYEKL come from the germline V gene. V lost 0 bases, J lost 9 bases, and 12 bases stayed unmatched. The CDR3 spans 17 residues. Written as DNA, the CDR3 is TGCGCCAGCAGCCAAGATTGGCTAGCGGGAAGTCCAGGTGAGCAGTTCTTC. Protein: CASSQDWLAGSPGEQFF.

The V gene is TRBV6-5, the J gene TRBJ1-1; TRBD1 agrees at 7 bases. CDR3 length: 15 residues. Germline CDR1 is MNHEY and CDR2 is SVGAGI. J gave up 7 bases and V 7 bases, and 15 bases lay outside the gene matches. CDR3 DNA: TGTGCCAGCACCGGACAGGCAGGCGTGGGGGGTGAAGCTTTCTTT. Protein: CASTGQAGVGGEAFF.

The CDR3 region has the DNA TGTGCCAGCAGGGGCGGGACTGGGAATGAGCAGTTCTTC. Translation: CASRGGTGNEQFF. The rearrangement uses TRBV6-6 and TRBJ2-1; TRBD2 might be the D (6 bases). CDR1 and CDR2 from the germline V gene are MNHNY and SVGAGI (reference sequence). CDR3 length equals 13 residues. Trimming took 6 bases from V and 7 from J, leaving 13 bases between them.